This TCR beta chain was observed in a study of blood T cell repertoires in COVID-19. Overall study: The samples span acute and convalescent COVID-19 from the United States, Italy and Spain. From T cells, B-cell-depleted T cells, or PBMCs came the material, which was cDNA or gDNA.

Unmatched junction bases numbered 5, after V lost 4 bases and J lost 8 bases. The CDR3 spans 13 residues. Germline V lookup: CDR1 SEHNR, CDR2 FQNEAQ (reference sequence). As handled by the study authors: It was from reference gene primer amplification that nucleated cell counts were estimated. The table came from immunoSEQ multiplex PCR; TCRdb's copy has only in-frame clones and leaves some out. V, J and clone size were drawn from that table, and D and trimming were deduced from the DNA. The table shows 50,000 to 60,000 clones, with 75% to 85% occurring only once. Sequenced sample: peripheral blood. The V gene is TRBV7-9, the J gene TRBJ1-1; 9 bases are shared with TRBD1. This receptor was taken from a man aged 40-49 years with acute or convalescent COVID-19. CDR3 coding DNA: TGTGCCAGCAGCTCGACAGGGGGGGTCGAAGCTTTCTTT. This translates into CASSSTGGVEAFF.